The 11 T cell receptor beta chains below were found in one sample sequenced in a study of CXCR3-negative and CXCR3-positive naive CD8 T cells. The authors prepared UMI-labeled TRB cDNA libraries by 5' RACE. TCRdb reprocessed the 5' RACE reads and stores each CDR3 protein as one record, lacking DNA. The sample yields some 66,000 distinct CDR3 sequences, of which the top ten take up approximately 1.5%. Sequencing was performed on naive CXCR3- CD8+ T cells from blood. Stated subset: CD45RO-CCR7+CD27+CD95- naive CD8+ T cells lacking CXCR3 (TNR3-). These receptors all stem from a human donor in good health. Some clones in this sample may be carry-over from other donors' samples.

The chain has TRBV7-2 and TRBJ2-5; TCRdb outputs TRBD2, but without DNA this stays unchecked. This CDR3 has 15 residues. CDR1 SGHTA and CDR2 FQGNSA come from the germline V gene. This CDR3 is CASSPRDSRRETQYF.

The CDR3: CSVVDRTEKTF. V is TRBV29-1 and J is TRBJ1-2. The germline CDR1 and CDR2 sequences are SQVTM and ANQGSEA. This CDR3 is built from 11 residues.

V is TRBV10-3 and J is TRBJ1-5. Germline CDR1 is ENHRY and CDR2 is SYGVKD. The CDR3 covers 13 residues. The CDR3 protein is CAISESEDQPQHF.

This chain connects TRBV4-1 to TRBJ2-1. The CDR3 is 15 amino acids. Per the germline V gene, CDR1 is MGHRA and CDR2 is YSYEKL. This chain's CDR3 is CASRDTLYNLNEQFF.

The rearrangement joins TRBV5-1 to TRBJ2-2; with no DNA, the TCRdb D assignment of TRBD2 cannot be verified. Germline V gene data show CDR1 as SGHRS and CDR2 as YFSETQ. The CDR3 sequence is 15 residues long. The CDR3 sequence: CASRTGTMPSGELFF.

This rearrangement joins TRBV19 to TRBJ2-3; TCRdb proposes TRBD2, but this gene call is untestable without DNA. CDR1 is LNHDA and CDR2 is SQIVND in the germline V gene (reference sequence). The CDR3 consists of 15 residues. Here the CDR3 reads CASSLAGVTTDTQYF.

The gene calls are TRBV9 and TRBJ2-1; TCRdb gives TRBD1 as the D gene, but with no DNA this cannot be confirmed. CDR3 length: 13 residues. Germline CDR1 SGDLS, CDR2 YYNGEE. CDR3 in amino acids: CASSVVGGSEQFF. Complete variable domain (other parts from reference TRBV9 and TRBJ2-1): DSGVTQTPKHLITATGQRVTLRCSPRSGDLSVYWYQQSLDQGLQFLIQYYNGEERAKGNILERFSAQQFPDLHSELNLSSLELGDSALYFCASSVVGGSEQFFGPGTRLTVL.

The V and J genes are TRBV7-6 and TRBJ2-7. CDR1 and CDR2 from the germline V gene are SGHVS and FNYEAQ. The CDR3 is 13 amino acids. This CDR3 reads CASSFLQASEQYF.

This chain joins TRBV29-1 and TRBJ2-7; the D call of TRBD2 rests on TCRdb alone, since no DNA is present to check it. Germline lookup yields CDR1 SQVTM and CDR2 ANQGSEA. The CDR3 has 15 amino acids. CDR3 in amino acids: CSVVMRARASYEQYF.

The chain uses TRBV29-1 and TRBJ2-1; the TCRdb call, TRBD2, lacks DNA for checking. Germline V gene sequence: CDR1 SQVTM, CDR2 ANQGSEA. The CDR3 runs 12 residues. This CDR3 reads CSVPTLAGEQFF.

The chain recombines TRBV27 with TRBJ2-1. The CDR3 totals 16 residues. Germline CDR1 and CDR2: MNHEY and SMNVEV (reference sequence). This CDR3 reads CASRPTGGPTYNEQFF.